The entry below gives a single T cell receptor beta chain sequence along with its context. This entry belongs to a study of control samples from healthy donors and cancer patients. Trimming cost V 2 bases and J 3 bases, with 7 bases left between them. The V gene's germline CDR1 is MGHDK and CDR2 SYGVNS. The CDR3 extends over 13 amino acids. The protocol was immunoSEQ multiplex PCR, while the TCRdb copy is restricted to in-frame clones and leaves out a portion. The sample consists of about 130,000 clones, 90% of them appearing once. The sequencing sample was made of blood. This TCR derives from a man aged 18 to 29 in good health. V usage is TRBV25-1 and J usage is TRBJ2-5; no reliable D call. CDR3: CASSESQKETQYF. The CDR3, as DNA: TGTGCCAGCAGTGAAAGCCAGAAAGAGACCCAGTACTTC. Based on the CDR3 plus reference TRBV25-1 and TRBJ2-5, the full variable domain is EADIYQTPRYLVIGTGKKITLECSQTMGHDKMYWYQQDPGMELHLIHYSYGVNSTEKGDLSSESTVSRIRTEHFPLTLESARPSHTSQYLCASSESQKETQYFGPGTRLLVL.